These 7 T cell receptor beta chains were sequenced from one sample in a study of memory CD4+ T cells and cytomegalovirus serostatus (dated by TCRdb to 2018 to 2020). Single viable CD3+CD4+CD8-CD45RO+ cells were sorted as memory CD4+ T cells on a FACSAria II. The library was produced with the immunoSEQ multiplex PCR assay. TCRdb stores this immuneACCESS table with in-frame sequences only. Part of the clones is absent; in the studies checked, under half of the shortfall reflects unresolved V genes, and no reason is known for the rest. Present in this sample are over 65,000 clones, 65% to 85% of which were seen just once. The ten largest account for around 0.78% of the sample. The source material was memory CD4+ T cells from blood. These receptors all come from an adult in good health and CMV-seronegative.

The V and J genes are TRBV19 and TRBJ1-2, with D hard to call. Germline V gene data show CDR1 as LNHDA and CDR2 as SQIVND (reference sequence). V was clipped by 5 bases and J by 8 bases, with 15 bases between them. This CDR3 has 13 amino acids. Here the CDR3 DNA reads TGTGCCAGTAGTCCCCCGTTCTTAGACGGCTACACCTTC. It translates to CASSPPFLDGYTF.

This rearrangement joins TRBV13 to TRBJ1-2, with D unresolved. This CDR3 is 14 amino acids long. Germline assignment: CDR1 PRHDT and CDR2 FYEKMQ (reference sequence). The V end was cut by 3 bases, the J end by 4 bases, with 12 bases between. CDR3 sequence: CASSLRRRFYGYTF. The DNA of the CDR3 is TGTGCCAGCAGCTTGCGACGACGGTTCTATGGCTACACCTTC.

The V gene is TRBV30, the J gene TRBJ2-5; D could derive from TRBD1 or TRBD2 (6 bases each). The V gene's germline CDR1 is GTSNPN and CDR2 SVGIG (reference sequence). The length of the CDR3 is 14 residues. The ends were cut back, 2 bases at V and 4 bases at J, with 14 bases in the middle. The CDR3 DNA follows: TGTGCCTGGAGTCAAGGGGGGTCTGGAGAGACCCAGTACTTC. This codes for CAWSQGGSGETQYF.

The gene calls are TRBV2 and TRBJ1-3, with D uncertain. Trimming took off 4 bases at V and 0 bases at J, with 7 bases between the two ends. Germline V gene lookup returns CDR1 SNHLY and CDR2 FYNNEI. CDR3 size: 14 residues. CDR3 loop: CASSVLDSGNTIYF. The CDR3 nucleotides are TGTGCCAGCAGTGTTCTGGACTCTGGAAACACCATATATTTT.

The chain recombines TRBV27 with TRBJ1-6; the D is unclear. Germline V gene sequence: CDR1 MNHEY, CDR2 SMNVEV (reference sequence). This CDR3 has 14 amino acids. Deletions cut 7 bases from V and 7 bases from J, with 14 bases between. CDR3 DNA: TGTGCCAGCACCAGGAGGGAGACGAATTCACCCCTCCACTTT. This translates into CASTRRETNSPLHF.

This chain links TRBV11-2 with TRBJ2-4, with D hard to call. V lost 8 bases to trimming and J lost 7 bases, with 21 bases between them. This CDR3 is 15 amino acids long. Germline assignment: CDR1 SGHAT and CDR2 FQNNGV. CDR3 region: CASQSLVGFRNIQYF. For the CDR3, the DNA is TGTGCCAGCCAAAGCTTAGTAGGGTTTCGGAACATTCAGTACTTC.

This chain uses TRBV11-2 with TRBJ1-2; no clear D gene. V was clipped by 5 bases and J by 8 bases, with 15 bases between them. Germline V lookup: CDR1 SGHAT, CDR2 FQNNGV. The CDR3 consists of 13 residues. The DNA for the CDR3 is TGTGCCAGCAGCCCTTCCCAGGCTAGAGGCTACACCTTC. Amino acids: CASSPSQARGYTF.